The entry below describes one TCR beta chain. The target of this receptor is not known. Base qualities were left out, and no much larger clone turns up one base away. TCRbeta CDR3 regions were amplified from genomic DNA by means of the immunoSEQ Assay, a bias-controlled multiplex PCR. The authors' pipeline ran thus. The number of nucleated cells in each sample was estimated from the amplification of reference gene primers within the assay. To quantify the absolute abundance of each unique TCRbeta CDR3 rearrangement, sequence reads were collapsed and filtered. Productive Simpson clonality was computed per sample as the square root of Simpson's diversity index over productive rearrangements. TCRdb re-hosts the immuneACCESS table, in-frame sequences only. Its copies lack some clones; in the studies checked, an unresolved V gene accounts for under half of them, and the cause for the rest is not known. V, J and clone size derive from that table, while D and trimming were established from the DNA sequence. This sample gives fewer than 200,000 clones in total; around 85% of them show up just once. Roughly 1.1% of the sample belongs to the ten largest clones.

Another Seattle source contributed samples from volunteer blood donors who had recovered from COVID-19. Collaborating institutions collected whole blood in K2EDTA tubes following their own protocols. Collaborator samples were shipped for TCRbeta analysis as frozen whole blood, isolated PBMCs, or DNA extracted from either sample type. The data stem from a study of blood T cell repertoires in COVID-19 (dated by TCRdb to the early 2020s). For context, the study as a whole: Samples covering the acute and convalescent phases of COVID-19 were provided by collaborators in the United States, Italy and Spain. The dataset comprised deeply sampled blood TCRbeta repertoires from subjects exposed to, actively infected with, or recovered from COVID-19. A freely available public database, intended as a resource for researchers studying the immune response to SARS-CoV-2, is where the repertoires were released. The material from the prospective study consisted of cDNA or gDNA derived from T cells, B-cell-depleted T cells, or PBMCs. Samples came from the ongoing ImmuneRACE study (first 160 participants) plus 1,254 subjects from 6 global collaborators. Where available, HLA class I and class II types were obtained from metadata supplied by the sample provider rather than from assay-based typing. Nearly every sample came with metadata listing a de-identified subject ID, COVID-19 status, age in years and sex.

Study-wide conclusions, independent of this receptor: How much clinical and demographic metadata was included differed by source and by participant, and the metadata was provided uncurated.

For CDR1 and CDR2, the germline V gene (reference sequence) lists MNHEY and SMNVEV. Trimming removed 3 bases from V and 7 bases from J; the gene matches leave 11 bases unexplained. The CDR3, cysteine through phenylalanine, is 15 amino acids long. The entry retains the CDR3 DNA only, 45 bases that are in frame from base 1. This TCR was recovered from a man in his sixties who had recovered from COVID-19. Sequenced sample: peripheral blood. This receptor chain uses TRBV27 and TRBJ1-2; TRBD1 fits 7 bases in the junction. The DNA sequence reads TGTGCCAGCAGTTTGGATTACAGGGGAAATGGTGGCTACACCTTC. It specifies CASSLDYRGNGGYTF.